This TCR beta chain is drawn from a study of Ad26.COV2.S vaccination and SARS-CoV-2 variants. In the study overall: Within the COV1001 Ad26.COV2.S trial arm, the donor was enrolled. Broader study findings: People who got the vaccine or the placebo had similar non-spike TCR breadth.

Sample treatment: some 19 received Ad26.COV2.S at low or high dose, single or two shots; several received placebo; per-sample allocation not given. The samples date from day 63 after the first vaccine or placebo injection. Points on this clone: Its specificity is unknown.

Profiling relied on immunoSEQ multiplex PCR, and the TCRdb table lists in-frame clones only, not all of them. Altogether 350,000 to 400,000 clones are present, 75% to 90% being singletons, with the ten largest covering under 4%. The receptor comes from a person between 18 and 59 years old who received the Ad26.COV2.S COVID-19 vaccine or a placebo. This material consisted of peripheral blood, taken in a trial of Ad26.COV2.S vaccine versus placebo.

The CDR3 DNA follows: TGTGCCAGCACTGGGACACTCAATTCTGGAAACACCATATATTTT. Translation gives CASTGTLNSGNTIYF. The genes are TRBV5-5 and TRBJ1-3; a possible D gene is TRBD1 (6 bases). The germline V and J ends were trimmed by 6 bases and 1 base, with 14 bases remaining between them. The CDR3 runs 15 residues. Germline V gene data show CDR1 as SGHKS and CDR2 as YYEKEE (reference sequence). Full variable domain (missing parts from reference TRBV5-5 and TRBJ1-3): DAGVTQSPTHLIKTRGQQVTLRCSPISGHKSVSWYQQVLGQGPQFIFQYYEKEERGRGNFPDRFSARQFPNYSSELNVNALLLGDSALYLCASTGTLNSGNTIYFGEGSWLTVV.